The TCR beta chain under discussion was sequenced for a study of glioma-infiltrating T cells. Study findings and constraints: Gliomas, especially low-grade, showed above-expected tissue-blood divergence; non-neoplastic patients showed below.

The iRepertoire nested amplicon-rescue multiplex PCR amplified TCR alpha and beta CDR3s from RNA. MiXCR, run by TCRdb on the multiplex PCR reads, gives a single entry per CDR3 protein. The sample has 160,000 or so distinct CDR3 sequences; around 40% are singletons. This clonotype was seen repeatedly, ten times or more. Its antigen is still unknown. V lost 5 bases to trimming and J lost 4 bases, with 16 bases between them. Looked up from germline, CDR1 is SGHTA and CDR2 is FQGNSA. The CDR3 totals 15 residues. Material for sequencing was glioma tissue, nonneoplastic brain tissue, or PBMCs (not recorded which). The gene calls are TRBV7-2 and TRBJ2-3, with D possibly matching TRBD2 (6 bases). The receptor was isolated from a human donor with low-grade glioma or glioblastoma, undergoing nonglioma brain surgery, or in good health (not recorded which). CDR3 amino acids: CASSTKTSIADTQYF. CDR3 DNA: TGTGCCAGCAGCACGAAGACTAGTATAGCAGATACGCAGTATTTT.